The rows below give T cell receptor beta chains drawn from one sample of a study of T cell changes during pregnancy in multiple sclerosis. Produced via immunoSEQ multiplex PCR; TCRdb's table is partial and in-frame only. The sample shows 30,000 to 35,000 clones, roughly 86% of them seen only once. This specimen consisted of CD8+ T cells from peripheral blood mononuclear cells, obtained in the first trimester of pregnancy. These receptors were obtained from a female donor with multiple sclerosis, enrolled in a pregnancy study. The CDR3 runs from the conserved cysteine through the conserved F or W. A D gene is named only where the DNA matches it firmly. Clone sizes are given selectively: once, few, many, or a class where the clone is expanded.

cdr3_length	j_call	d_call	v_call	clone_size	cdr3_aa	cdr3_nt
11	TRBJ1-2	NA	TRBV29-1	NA	CSVAGEGGYTF	TGCAGCGTTGCCGGGGAGGGGGGCTACACCTTC
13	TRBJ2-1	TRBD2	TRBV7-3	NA	CASRPGTSDEQFF	TGTGCCAGCAGGCCCGGGACTAGCGATGAGCAGTTCTTC
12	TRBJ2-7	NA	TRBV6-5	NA	CASSYRGYEQYF	TGTGCCAGCAGTTATCGGGGTTACGAGCAGTACTTC
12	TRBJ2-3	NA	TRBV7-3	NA	CASSLPTDTQYF	TGTGCCAGCAGCCTACCGACAGATACGCAGTATTTT
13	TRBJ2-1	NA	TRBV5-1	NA	CASSLSGSDEQFF	TGCGCCAGCAGCTTGTCGGGGAGCGATGAGCAGTTCTTC
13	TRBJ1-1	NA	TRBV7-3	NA	CASSLWSDTEAFF	TGTGCCAGCAGCTTATGGTCAGACACTGAAGCTTTCTTT
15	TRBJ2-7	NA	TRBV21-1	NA	CASSKVTVRSYEQYF	TGTGCCAGCAGCAAGGTGACAGTCCGCTCCTACGAGCAGTACTTC
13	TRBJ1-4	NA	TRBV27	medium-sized	CASKTAFNEKLFF	TGTGCCAGCAAGACAGCCTTTAATGAAAAACTGTTTTTT
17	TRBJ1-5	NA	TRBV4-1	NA	CASSQDPGAIGNQPQHF	TGCGCCAGCAGCCAAGATCCAGGGGCAATTGGCAATCAGCCCCAGCATTTT
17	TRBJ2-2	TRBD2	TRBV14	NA	CASSQDDAGVHTGELFF	TGTGCCAGCAGCCAAGATGATGCGGGAGTACATACCGGGGAGCTGTTTTTT
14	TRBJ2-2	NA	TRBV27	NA	CASSFYSNTGELFF	TGTGCCAGCAGTTTTTACAGCAACACCGGGGAGCTGTTTTTT
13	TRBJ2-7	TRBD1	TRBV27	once	CASSRDRYYEQYF	TGTGCCAGCAGTCGGGACAGATATTACGAGCAGTACTTC
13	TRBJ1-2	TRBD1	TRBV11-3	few	CASSPGTGYGYTF	TGTGCCAGCAGTCCAGGGACAGGGTATGGCTACACCTTC
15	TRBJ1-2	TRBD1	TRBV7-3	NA	CASSPTAGGNYGYTF	TGTGCCAGCAGCCCCACGGCAGGGGGCAACTATGGCTACACCTTC
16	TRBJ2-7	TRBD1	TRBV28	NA	CASRPRTGVSSYEQYF	TGTGCCAGCAGACCAAGGACAGGGGTGAGCTCCTACGAGCAGTACTTC
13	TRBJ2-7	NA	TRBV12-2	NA	CASRFVPSYEQYF	TGTGCAAGTCGCTTCGTCCCCTCCTACGAGCAGTACTTC
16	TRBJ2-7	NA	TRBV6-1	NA	CASSEVYNYRSYEQYF	TGTGCCAGCAGTGAAGTCTATAACTACCGCTCCTACGAGCAGTACTTC
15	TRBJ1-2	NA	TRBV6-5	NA	CASSSGHGANYGYTF	TGTGCCAGCAGTTCTGGACACGGAGCTAACTATGGCTACACCTTC
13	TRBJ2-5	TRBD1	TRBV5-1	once	CASSPGQGETQYF	TGCGCCAGCAGCCCCGGACAGGGAGAGACCCAGTACTTC
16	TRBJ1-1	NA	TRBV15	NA	CATSRDREGVNTEAFF	TGTGCCACCAGCAGAGATCGCGAAGGAGTGAACACTGAAGCTTTCTTT
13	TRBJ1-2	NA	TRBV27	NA	CASSPGQGYGYTF	TGTGCCAGCAGTCCCGGACAAGGTTATGGCTACACCTTC
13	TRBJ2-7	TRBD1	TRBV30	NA	CAWGQGGSYEQYF	TGTGCCTGGGGACAGGGAGGCTCCTACGAGCAGTACTTC
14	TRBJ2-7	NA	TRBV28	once	CASSLNSPIYEQYF	TGTGCCAGCAGTTTAAATAGCCCCATCTACGAGCAGTACTTC
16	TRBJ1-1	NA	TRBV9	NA	CASSVGMGGLDTEAFF	TGTGCCAGCAGCGTAGGAATGGGGGGGCTGGACACTGAAGCTTTCTTT